This T cell receptor beta chain was found in a study of regulatory T cells in long-lasting Graves disease (dated by TCRdb to the early 2020s). At the level of the whole study: Antithyroid drugs had been taken for less than 3 months by newly diagnosed Graves' disease patients. Peripheral blood TCR sequencing and RNA sequencing compared persistent Graves' disease patients with newly diagnosed Graves' disease patients. The study was conducted in China and was registered as a clinical trial. A total of some 33 samples were covered by TCR sequencing, comprising roughly 13 persistent and about 20 newly diagnosed Graves' disease patients. The paper as a whole reports these results and caveats: The authors noted that the small sample size was a limitation that may lower accuracy. More public clonotypes were shared among persistent patients (fewer than 3,000) than among newly diagnosed patients (966). Sequencing and analysis were limited to the TCR beta chain. The study examined only peripheral blood because the primary lesion, thyroid tissue, could not be accessed. Persistent disease showed preferential use of TRBV28, TRBJ1-2 and TRBJ2-5, whereas newly diagnosed disease favored TRBV20-1 and TRBJ2-1. Compared with newly diagnosed patients, persistent Graves' disease patients had lower TCR Shannon entropy and fewer highly expanded clones, which suggests clonal expansion.

The cysteine opens and the phenylalanine closes a CDR3 of 15 amino acids. Of all the DNA, just the CDR3 is kept, 45 bases in frame from base 1. After removal of 5 bases from V and 6 bases from J, the junction retains 7 bases not matched to a gene. In the germline V gene, CDR1 corresponds to MDHEN and CDR2 to SYDVKM. The time point label corresponds to: newly diagnosed GD, antithyroid drugs for less than 3 months. For both TCR sequencing and RNA sequencing, RNA was extracted from PBMCs in TRIzol. The diagnosis of Graves' disease followed American Thyroid Association guidelines. Patients for the study were recruited at an endocrinology department in Xi'an, China. From each patient, around 9.3 milliliters of peripheral blood was collected into an EDTA anticoagulant tube. Ficoll Paque Plus density gradient separation was used to isolate PBMCs, and no further T cell sorting was done. An Agilent 2100 Bioanalyzer and agarose gel were used to check RNA quality, while a NanoDrop 2000 measured RNA concentration.

The method behind the library was multiplex PCR. Data came from an Illumina HiSeq 4000. TCR beta libraries were built with iRepertoire HTBI primers and Arm-PCR amplification of CDR3 regions. PCR products were gel purified before sequencing. The published analysis was carried out like this. Gene usage analysis of CDR3 amino acid clonotypes relied on the approximately 60 TRBV and around 13 TRBJ segments identified across samples. COPE and FqMerger were used to merge the filtered high-quality paired reads into contigs. Contigs were aligned with BLAST to IMGT TRBV, TRBD and TRBJ reference genes, and CDR3 was defined per IMGT. Any clonotype with a frequency above 0.1% was counted as a highly expanded clone. Repertoire diversity was measured by Shannon entropy, and V-J evenness by the Gini coefficient. A clonotype was considered public if more than one individual shared it. The public sequencing data were trimmed at Q25 with fastp and processed into clonotypes with MiXCR by TCRdb, which kept only in-frame beta chains. Each entry is one CDR3 protein sequence, shown with its most common DNA and genes. TCRdb assigned the V and J calls; the authors' analysis was not used. This sample has approximately 400,000 distinct CDR3 sequences in its table, and about 16% of those were observed once. The top ten clones comprise roughly a sixth of the sample.

With regard to this clonotype: The antigen it binds to is not known. No much larger clone exists at a distance of one base, and base qualities are not known.

This same sample was also taken into another study, of T cells in Graves' hyperthyroidism and ophthalmopathy. The second investigation adds: Graves' hyperthyroidism was defined as stable when no progression to ophthalmopathy occurred over 18 months of follow-up. Hyperthyroidism patients were newly diagnosed, had a disease duration of under 2 months, and were aged 18 to 65 years. Any patient with an uncontrolled infection, another autoimmune disease, pregnancy or lactation was excluded. Diagnoses were established on the basis of clinical symptoms, serum thyroxine and TRAb, thyroid ultrasound, and orbital computed tomography. The TCR CDR3 was subjected to a first round of RT-PCR using the HTBI primer set and the Qiagen OneStep RT-PCR kit. Most expanded thyroid clonotypes (frequency above 0.001) were also detected in blood, a finding suggesting that blood repertoires may reflect thyroid immune responses. In cross-validation, a model built on a 13 V-J signature told ophthalmopathy apart from stable hyperthyroidism with roughly 87% sensitivity and around 84% specificity, and in testing the same model reached 80%/75%. During validation, the model predicted progression to ophthalmopathy a median of roughly six months ahead of onset, with around 65% sensitivity and 72% to 80% specificity. A discovery cohort of roughly 96 patients, 43 with Graves' ophthalmopathy and about 60 with stable Graves' hyperthyroidism, was used to find distinguishing TCR V-J signatures. Whether ophthalmopathy could be predicted prospectively was tested in an independent validation cohort made up of under 20 hyperthyroidism patients plus 17 patients who later progressed to ophthalmopathy. The 95 to 100 discovery patients were randomly divided into training and test sets at a 7:3 ratio. Thyroid tissue and blood T-cell repertoires from six Graves' hyperthyroidism patients were also compared in the study. After sampling, hyperthyroidism patients received methimazole starting at 30 mg daily, and ophthalmopathy patients received high-dose intravenous methylprednisolone. The libraries were constructed in a second round of multiplex PCR and then size-selected and purified. Paired-end sequencing of the libraries was performed with 100 bp reads on an Illumina HiSeq2000. SOAPnuke was used to process the raw data, with reads discarded if the reads contained adapters or uncalled bases, had a mean Phred below 15, or lacked an exact constant-primer or identifier match. COPE v1.2.5 was used to merge the high-quality paired reads, and each unique nucleotide sequence was defined as a clonotype. MiTCR v1.1 was used to align clonotypes to the IMGT TRBV, TRBD and TRBJ reference segments. Only V-J combinations with frequency above 0.0001, covering about 99% of repertoires, were analysed. A TCS score was defined as the ratio of F50 (clonal expansion) to E x V (chaos), with BLOSUM62-based TCRdist applied between CDR3 peptides within each V-J. Welch's t-statistics and random forest reduced approximately 520 V-J features to fewer than 15, which were used in a naive Bayes classifier (R e1071). Sample size was not statistically predetermined, and blinding of investigators to group allocation was not performed. TCR Vbeta CDR3 sequencing of 135 peripheral blood samples (over 40 ophthalmopathy, 70 to 85 hyperthyroidism and roughly 17 progressor patients) is reported in the paper.

The chain joins TRBV28 to TRBJ2-1, with TRBD2 matching 10 junction bases. This receptor was taken from a woman aged 25 to 39 with Graves disease. Donor details come from another sample of the same person, matched by shared clones. The specimen comprised peripheral blood mononuclear cells (PBMCs), sampled at new diagnosis, from a patient treated with antithyroid drugs. The DNA sequence is given as TGTGCCAGCAGTAACTTAGCGGGAGGACCCAATGAGCAGTTCTTC. This encodes CASSNLAGGPNEQFF.